The sequence of this T cell receptor (beta chain) was determined in a study of response to subunit inactivated influenza vaccine. Study-wide findings and caveats: It was the authors' suggestion that each seasonal influenza vaccination recruits few new T cells.

Germline V lookup: CDR1 SNHLY, CDR2 FYNNEI. Trimming removed 5 bases at V and 5 bases at J, with 12 bases between. The length of the CDR3 is 14 residues. TCRdb re-called the RT-PCR reads through MiXCR, storing one row per CDR3 protein. The sample records 500,000 to 600,000 distinct CDR3 sequences, over 10% being singletons. With regard to this clonotype: Its cognate antigen is unknown.

This receptor was identified in a man aged 50 to 59 who received an inactivated influenza vaccine. The chain has TRBV2 and TRBJ2-2; unclear D gene. Sequences were derived from PBMCs from blood, sampled 35 to 45 days after vaccination. The CDR3 coding sequence is TGTGCCAGCAGTTCCGCCGACCAAACCGGGGAGCTGTTTTTT. Its protein product is CASSSADQTGELFF.